This T cell receptor (beta chain) was sequenced in a study of T-cell memory formation after mild COVID-19. Study results and caveats: Cross-reactive memory apparently joined, as some responding clones appeared in pre-infection memory. What remained unconfirmed was the SARS-CoV-2 specificity of second-wave clones peaking on day 37. Day 15 to 85 contracting clones showed balanced CD4/CD8; day 15 to 37 expanders favored CD4+.

Germline CDR1 reads SGHRS; CDR2 reads YFSETQ. The V end was cut by 1 base, the J end by 5 bases, with 16 bases between. The CDR3 totals 15 residues. 5'RACE, which relied on constant-segment primers, yielded TCR alpha and TCR beta cDNA libraries carrying sample barcodes and UMIs. MiXCR, run by TCRdb on the 5' RACE reads, gives a single entry per CDR3 protein. The sample carries tens of thousands of distinct CDR3 sequences, around 6.6% recorded once. This clonotype was picked up many times. Its antigen is currently unknown. The chain has TRBV5-1 and TRBJ2-7, with D possibly matching TRBD2 (5 bases). The sample taken for sequencing was PBMCs or a T cell subset sorted from them (not recorded which). This receptor was taken from an adult who had mild COVID-19 (a few samples of this study predate the infection). Cell type and time point are not known. CDR3 in DNA: TGCGCCAGCAGCTTGTTAAGTTTTGAGGGTAACGAGCAGTACTTC. Residues: CASSLLSFEGNEQYF.